This TCR beta chain was identified in a study of long-term antiretroviral therapy in people with HIV. Study-wide results and limits: Pre-ART expanded clones dominated the repertoire at every time point. Controls showed broader CDR3 length ranges than did the HIV repertoires.

The authors ran the immunoSEQ assay, v3.0, at survey level. Profiling relied on immunoSEQ multiplex PCR, and the TCRdb table lists in-frame clones only, not all of them. Here the sample spans almost 35,000 clones, 94% being singletons. Germline V gene lookup returns CDR1 KGHSH and CDR2 LQKENI. The length of the CDR3 is 14 residues. V gave up 3 bases and J gave up 2 bases, with 10 bases separating them. As concerns this clone: Its antigen is unidentified.

Per donor, a minimum of one pre-ART and a minimum of two post-ART PBMC samples were available. The genes are TRBV18 and TRBJ2-5, with TRBD2 as a possible D gene (6 bases). The sequenced sample was unsorted PBMCs, obtained more than 5 years after starting antiretroviral therapy. The clonotype was recovered from a woman between 45 and 65 years old with HIV. Here the CDR3 reads CASSPGTLQETQYF. CDR3 coding DNA: TGTGCCAGCTCACCGGGGACTCTTCAAGAGACCCAGTACTTC.